The rows below give T cell receptor beta chains drawn from one sample of a study of Tregs in tolerant kidney transplant recipients. TCRdb's copy holds only in-frame clones and misses some; the assay was immunoSEQ multiplex PCR. Here the sample spans approximately 260,000 clones, 65% to 85% being singletons. Source material: CD4+ T cells from blood. These receptors were obtained from a human donor in good health. CDR3s include the opening cysteine and the closing phenylalanine or tryptophan. A D gene is named only where the DNA matches it firmly. Size is omitted from some rows. Given values are once, few, many or a class for expanded clones.

D gene: NA
J gene: TRBJ1-3
clone size: NA
V gene: TRBV4-2
CDR3 protein: CASSPTVDGNTIYF
CDR3 DNA: TGTGCCAGCAGCCCAACAGTGGATGGAAACACCATATATTTT

D gene: TRBD1
J gene: TRBJ2-7
clone size: NA
V gene: TRBV11-2
CDR3 protein: CASSLDRGTGDF
CDR3 DNA: TGTGCCAGCAGCTTAGATAGAGGGACAGGGGACTTC

D gene: NA
J gene: TRBJ1-2
clone size: NA
V gene: TRBV11-2
CDR3 protein: CASSLQGSGYTF
CDR3 DNA: TGTGCCAGCAGTCTGCAGGGAAGTGGCTACACCTTC

D gene: NA
J gene: TRBJ1-4
clone size: NA
V gene: TRBV6-5
CDR3 protein: CASSPEGGANEKLFF
CDR3 DNA: TGTGCCAGCAGTCCCGAGGGAGGAGCTAATGAAAAACTGTTTTTT

D gene: NA
J gene: TRBJ2-7
clone size: NA
V gene: TRBV2
CDR3 protein: CASTRAGSYEQYF
CDR3 DNA: TGTGCCAGCACCAGGGCTGGCTCCTACGAGCAGTACTTC

D gene: TRBD2
J gene: TRBJ2-2
clone size: NA
V gene: TRBV6-6
CDR3 protein: CASRWTSGTTGELFF
CDR3 DNA: TGTGCCAGCAGATGGACTAGCGGGACCACCGGGGAGCTGTTTTTT

D gene: NA
J gene: TRBJ1-4
clone size: NA
V gene: TRBV19
CDR3 protein: CASISATNEKLFF
CDR3 DNA: TGTGCCAGTATTTCCGCAACTAATGAAAAACTGTTTTTT

D gene: TRBD1
J gene: TRBJ1-1
clone size: NA
V gene: TRBV30
CDR3 protein: CAWSILQGAGEAFF
CDR3 DNA: TGTGCCTGGAGTATACTACAGGGGGCGGGTGAAGCTTTCTTT

D gene: NA
J gene: TRBJ2-1
clone size: NA
V gene: TRBV5-1
CDR3 protein: CASSSTGVSYNEQFF
CDR3 DNA: TGCGCCAGCAGCTCGACAGGCGTCTCCTACAATGAGCAGTTCTTC

D gene: NA
J gene: TRBJ1-6
clone size: once
V gene: TRBV5-1
CDR3 protein: CASSLGERNSPLHF
CDR3 DNA: TGCGCCAGCAGCTTGGGGGAACGGAATTCACCCCTCCACTTT

D gene: NA
J gene: TRBJ1-2
clone size: NA
V gene: TRBV18
CDR3 protein: CASSPEWGNYGYTF
CDR3 DNA: TGTGCCAGCTCACCGGAGTGGGGGAATTATGGCTACACCTTC

D gene: TRBD1
J gene: TRBJ1-5
clone size: NA
V gene: TRBV2
CDR3 protein: CASSDSGGWDQPQHF
CDR3 DNA: TGTGCCAGCAGTGATTCAGGGGGATGGGATCAGCCCCAGCATTTT

D gene: NA
J gene: TRBJ1-6
clone size: NA
V gene: TRBV2
CDR3 protein: CASSYSGDEYNSPLHF
CDR3 DNA: TGTGCCAGCAGCTACAGTGGGGACGAGTATAATTCACCCCTCCACTTT

D gene: NA
J gene: TRBJ2-7
clone size: NA
V gene: TRBV7-2
CDR3 protein: CASSLGEVPSYEQYF
CDR3 DNA: TGTGCCAGCAGCTTAGGCGAGGTCCCATCCTACGAGCAGTACTTC

D gene: NA
J gene: TRBJ2-2
clone size: few
V gene: TRBV2
CDR3 protein: CASSEWGADTGELFF
CDR3 DNA: TGTGCCAGCAGTGAGTGGGGGGCCGACACCGGGGAGCTGTTTTTT